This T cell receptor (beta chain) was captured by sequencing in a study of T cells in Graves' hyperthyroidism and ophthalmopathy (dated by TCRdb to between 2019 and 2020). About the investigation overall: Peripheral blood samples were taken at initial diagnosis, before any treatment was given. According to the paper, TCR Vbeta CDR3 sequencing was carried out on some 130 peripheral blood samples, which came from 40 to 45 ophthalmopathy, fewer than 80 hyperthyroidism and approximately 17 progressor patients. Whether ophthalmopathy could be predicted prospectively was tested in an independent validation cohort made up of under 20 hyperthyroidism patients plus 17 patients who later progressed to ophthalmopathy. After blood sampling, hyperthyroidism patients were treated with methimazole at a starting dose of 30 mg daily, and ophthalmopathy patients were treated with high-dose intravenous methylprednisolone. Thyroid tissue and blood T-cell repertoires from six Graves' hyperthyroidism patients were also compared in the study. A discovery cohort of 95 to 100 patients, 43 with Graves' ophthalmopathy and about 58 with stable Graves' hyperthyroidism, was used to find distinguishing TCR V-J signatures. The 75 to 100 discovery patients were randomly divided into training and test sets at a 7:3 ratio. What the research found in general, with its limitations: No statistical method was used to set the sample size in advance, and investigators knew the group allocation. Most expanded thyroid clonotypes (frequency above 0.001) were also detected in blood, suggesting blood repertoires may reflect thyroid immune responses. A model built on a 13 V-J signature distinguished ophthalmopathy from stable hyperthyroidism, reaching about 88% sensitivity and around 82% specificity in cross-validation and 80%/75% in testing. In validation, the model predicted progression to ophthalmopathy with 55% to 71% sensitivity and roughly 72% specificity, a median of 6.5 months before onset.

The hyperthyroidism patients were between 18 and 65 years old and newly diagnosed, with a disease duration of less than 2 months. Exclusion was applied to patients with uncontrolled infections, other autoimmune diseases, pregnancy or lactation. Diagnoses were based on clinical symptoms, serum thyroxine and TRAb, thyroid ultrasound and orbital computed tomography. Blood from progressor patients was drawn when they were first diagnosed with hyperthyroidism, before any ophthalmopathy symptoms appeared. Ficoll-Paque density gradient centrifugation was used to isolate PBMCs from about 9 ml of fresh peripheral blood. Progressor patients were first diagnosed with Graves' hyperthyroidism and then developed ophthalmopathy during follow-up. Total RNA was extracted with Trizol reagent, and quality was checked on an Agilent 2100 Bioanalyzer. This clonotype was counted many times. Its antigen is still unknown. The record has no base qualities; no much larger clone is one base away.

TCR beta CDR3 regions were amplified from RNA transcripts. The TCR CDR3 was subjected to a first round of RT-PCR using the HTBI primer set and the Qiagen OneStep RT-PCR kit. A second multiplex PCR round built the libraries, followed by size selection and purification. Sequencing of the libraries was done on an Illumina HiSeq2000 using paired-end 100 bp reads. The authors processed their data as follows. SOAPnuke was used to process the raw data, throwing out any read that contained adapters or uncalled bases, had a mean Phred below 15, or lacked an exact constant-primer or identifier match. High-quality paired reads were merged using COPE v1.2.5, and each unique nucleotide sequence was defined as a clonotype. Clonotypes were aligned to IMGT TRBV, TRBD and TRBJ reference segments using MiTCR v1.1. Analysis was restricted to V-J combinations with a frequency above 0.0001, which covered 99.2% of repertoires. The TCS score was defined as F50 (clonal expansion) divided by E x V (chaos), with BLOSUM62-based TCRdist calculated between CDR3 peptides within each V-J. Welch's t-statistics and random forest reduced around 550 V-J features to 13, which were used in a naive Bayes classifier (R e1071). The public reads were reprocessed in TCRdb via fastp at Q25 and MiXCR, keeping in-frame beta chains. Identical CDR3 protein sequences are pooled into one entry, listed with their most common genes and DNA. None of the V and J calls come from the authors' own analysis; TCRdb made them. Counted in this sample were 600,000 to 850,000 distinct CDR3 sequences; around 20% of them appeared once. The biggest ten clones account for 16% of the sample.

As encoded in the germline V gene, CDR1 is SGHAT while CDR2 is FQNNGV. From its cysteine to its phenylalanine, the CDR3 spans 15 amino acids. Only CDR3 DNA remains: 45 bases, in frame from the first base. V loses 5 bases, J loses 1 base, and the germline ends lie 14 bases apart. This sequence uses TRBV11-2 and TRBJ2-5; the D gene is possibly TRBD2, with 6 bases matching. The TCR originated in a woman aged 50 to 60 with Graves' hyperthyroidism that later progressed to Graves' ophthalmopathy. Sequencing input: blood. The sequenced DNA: TGTGCCAGCAGCCGACTACGACTAGTCCAAGAGACCCAGTACTTC. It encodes CASSRLRLVQETQYF.